The 18 T cell receptor beta chains given below trace back to one sample, sequenced in a study of cytomegalovirus exposure and HLA in healthy donors. Clones were sequenced by immunoSEQ multiplex PCR, and TCRdb holds only the in-frame ones, with some missing. The data contain 60,000 to 90,000 clones, 85% of them seen just once; the ten biggest clones take up about 3%. Sequencing was done on a sample of PBMCs. Receptors originate from a man younger than 45 in good health and CMV-seronegative.

This chain joins TRBV6-5 and TRBJ2-7; 7 nucleotides agree with TRBD1. The CDR3 has 14 amino acids. With 8 bases clipped from V and 2 bases from J, the junction kept 9 bases outside the gene matches. Germline assignment: CDR1 MNHEY and CDR2 SVGAGI. The CDR3 DNA sequence: TGTGCCAGCGGTCCCCTTACAGGGGCCTACGAGCAGTACTTC. Protein: CASGPLTGAYEQYF.

The CDR3 bases are TGTGCCAGTAGTCCCCTAGCGGGAGGCCCCACAGATACGCAGTATTTT. Its translation: CASSPLAGGPTDTQYF. The gene calls are TRBV19 and TRBJ2-3, with 11 bases identical to TRBD2. Germline V lookup: CDR1 LNHDA, CDR2 SQIVND (reference sequence). This CDR3 comprises 16 residues. After removal of 5 bases from V and 2 bases from J, the junction contained 6 bases not matched to a gene.

The chain couples TRBV5-6 to TRBJ1-5; possibly TRBD1 for D (6 bases). CDR1 is SGHDT, CDR2 YYEEEE, per germline. The CDR3 sequence is 14 residues long. Trimming removed 6 bases from V and 4 bases from J, with 14 bases in between. DNA for the CDR3: TGTGCCAGCACCCTGAGGGGGTTTAATCAGCCCCAGCATTTT. Translating gives CASTLRGFNQPQHF. Filled out from reference TRBV5-6 and TRBJ1-5, the complete variable domain reads DAGVTQSPTHLIKTRGQQVTLRCSPKSGHDTVSWYQQALGQGPQFIFQYYEEEERQRGNFPDRFSGHQFPNYSSELNVNALLLGDSALYLCASTLRGFNQPQHFGDGTRLSIL.

The V gene is TRBV30, the J gene TRBJ1-2; 7 nucleotides align to TRBD1. In germline, CDR1 is GTSNPN, CDR2 SVGIG (reference sequence). Unmatched junction bases numbered 7, after V lost 4 bases and J lost 5 bases. CDR3 length: 13 amino acids. CDR3 region: CAWNLQGRYGYTF. CDR3 sequence (DNA): TGTGCCTGGAACCTACAGGGGAGGTATGGCTACACCTTC.

This clone occurred a few times. The chain combines TRBV28 with TRBJ2-7; D ambiguous. The germline gives CDR1 MDHEN, CDR2 SYDVKM. The V end was cut by 7 bases, the J end by 5 bases, with 15 bases between. The CDR3 is made up of 13 amino acids. For the CDR3, the DNA is TGTGCCAGCACCTTACCCCCAGTCCACGAGCAGTACTTC. As protein: CASTLPPVHEQYF.

The chain uses TRBV5-4 and TRBJ2-3, with D unresolved. The V and J ends lost 2 bases and 6 bases respectively, with 4 bases between them. The CDR3 loop spans 11 amino acids. Germline CDR1 SGHNT, CDR2 YYREEE (reference sequence). CDR3 sequence (DNA): TGTGCCAGCAGCTTTATGGATACGCAGTATTTT. Translating it yields CASSFMDTQYF. Filled out from reference TRBV5-4 and TRBJ2-3, the complete variable domain reads ETGVTQSPTHLIKTRGQQVTLRCSSQSGHNTVSWYQQALGQGPQFIFQYYREEENGRGNFPPRFSGLQFPNYSSELNVNALELDDSALYLCASSFMDTQYFGPGTRLTVL.

The chain is built from TRBV5-1 and TRBJ2-5; D possibly corresponds to TRBD1 (6 bases). CDR1 and CDR2 (germline): SGHRS, YFSETQ. The CDR3 totals 13 residues. The germline V and J ends were trimmed by 0 bases and 4 bases, with 7 bases remaining between them. CDR3 loop: CASSLDRVETQYF. In nucleotides, the CDR3 is TGCGCCAGCAGCTTGGACAGGGTAGAGACCCAGTACTTC.

This chain links TRBV9 with TRBJ1-1; D not resolved. The germline gives CDR1 SGDLS, CDR2 YYNGEE. Trimming stripped 0 bases from V and 3 bases from J, with 3 bases between. The CDR3 is 12 amino acids. The CDR3 sequence: CASSVGDTEAFF. CDR3 DNA sequence: TGTGCCAGCAGCGTAGGCGACACTGAAGCTTTCTTT.

The chain joins TRBV5-8 to TRBJ1-1, with D tentatively TRBD1 (6 bases). The CDR3 has 13 amino acids. V gave up 0 bases and J gave up 8 bases, with 11 bases separating them. Germline CDR1 is SGHTS and CDR2 is YDEGEE. This CDR3 reads CASSLGTVIEAFF. The CDR3 DNA is TGTGCCAGCAGCTTGGGGACAGTTATAGAAGCTTTCTTT.

V and J are TRBV28 and TRBJ2-7; D perhaps matches TRBD2 (5 bases). The CDR3 contains 14 residues. CDR1 and CDR2 from the germline V gene are MDHEN and SYDVKM. The germline V and J ends were trimmed by 6 bases and 2 bases, with 14 bases remaining between them. CDR3 in amino acids: CASRPRRETYEQYF. The CDR3, as DNA: TGTGCCAGCAGGCCCCGACGGGAAACCTACGAGCAGTACTTC.

This clone has only a few counts. The chain is built from TRBV6-6 and TRBJ1-1; D gene uncertain. The CDR3 is made up of 12 amino acids. With 2 bases removed from V and 7 bases from J, the gap between germline ends came to 8 bases. Looked up from germline, CDR1 is MNHNY and CDR2 is SVGAGI (reference sequence). The CDR3 region has the DNA TGTGCCAGCAGTTACATGGGAGATGAAGCTTTCTTT. Residues: CASSYMGDEAFF.

V and J are TRBV5-4 and TRBJ2-1; 14 positions agree with TRBD2. This CDR3 contains 15 residues. Germline assignment: CDR1 SGHNT and CDR2 YYREEE (reference sequence). The ends lost 6 bases at V and 9 bases at J; junction bases unmatched: 8. Written as DNA, the CDR3 is TGTGCCAGCACCAAGGGACTAGCGGGAGAGGTTGAGCAGTTCTTC. The encoded protein is CASTKGLAGEVEQFF.

This clone is deemed medium-sized. The chain joins TRBV2 to TRBJ2-7, with TRBD2 as a possible D gene (5 bases). V lost 2 bases to trimming and J lost 3 bases, with 5 bases between them. Germline CDR1 is SNHLY and CDR2 is FYNNEI. The CDR3 has 12 amino acids. CDR3 sequence: CASSERDYEQYV. The CDR3 bases are TGTGCCAGCAGTGAACGGGACTACGAGCAGTACGTC.

The chain joins TRBV7-6 to TRBJ2-4; possibly TRBD1 for D (5 bases). Germline V lookup: CDR1 SGHVS, CDR2 FNYEAQ. CDR3 length: 13 amino acids. Trimming left V 3 bases short and J 7 bases short, with 10 bases between. CDR3 bases: TGTGCCAGCAGCTTCCAGGGTGGTAACATTCAGTACTTC. Translation: CASSFQGGNIQYF.

The V gene is TRBV5-1, the J gene TRBJ1-5; D might be TRBD1 (6 bases). This CDR3 has 15 residues. CDR1 and CDR2 (germline): SGHRS, YFSETQ. Trimming stripped 4 bases from V and 6 bases from J, with 17 bases between. This CDR3 is CASSLNRAMGQPQHF. The CDR3 DNA reads as TGCGCCAGCAGCCTGAACAGGGCCATGGGTCAGCCCCAGCATTTT.

The genes are TRBV6-5 and TRBJ2-3; 14 positions match TRBD2. The J segment lost 3 bases and the V segment lost 4 bases, leaving 0 bases of the junction unmatched. This CDR3 spans 15 amino acids. CDR1 and CDR2 from the germline V gene are MNHEY and SVGAGI. The CDR3 is CASSWTSGRTDTQYF. CDR3 DNA sequence: TGTGCCAGCAGTTGGACTAGCGGGAGGACAGATACGCAGTATTTT.

This chain joins TRBV7-8 and TRBJ2-5; 7 bases fit TRBD2. The V gene's germline CDR1 is SGHVS and CDR2 FQNEAQ. J gave up 2 bases and V 0 bases, and 3 bases lay outside the gene matches. The CDR3 extends over 15 amino acids. CDR3 sequence (DNA): TGTGCCAGCAGCTTAGCTAGCGGGCAACAAGAGACCCAGTACTTC. This codes for CASSLASGQQETQYF.

This clone was seen only a few times. The J gene is TRBJ2-7, the V gene TRBV4-3; 9 nucleotides match TRBD1. There are 15 residues in the CDR3. CDR1 and CDR2 (germline): LGHNA, YSLEER. Germline trimming cut 4 bases from V and 2 bases from J; bases unmatched to any gene: 6. CDR3 amino acids: CASSPGTGTPYEQYF. The CDR3 coding sequence is TGCGCCAGCAGCCCCGGGACAGGGACTCCCTACGAGCAGTACTTC.